Listed below are T cell receptor beta chains from one sample, sequenced in a study of glioma-infiltrating T cells after dendritic cell vaccination. Assay: immunoSEQ multiplex PCR; the TCRdb copy retains only in-frame clones and omits some. Of approximately 91,000 clones detected, roughly four fifths appear once; the ten largest clones hold approximately 2%. The source material was blood, sampled after dendritic cell vaccination. Every receptor here comes from a human donor with glioblastoma. CDR3s include the opening cysteine and the closing phenylalanine or tryptophan. D genes are given only for firm matches. Clone size, where shown, is once, few, many, or a class for clones that have expanded.

TRBJ1-3 TRBV18 . . TGTGCCAGCTCCCCACGACTGCGCTCTGGAAACACCATATATTTT CASSPRLRSGNTIYF
TRBJ2-2 TRBV11-3 TRBD1 . TGTGCCAGCAGCTTAGGCAGGGGGCTGATCGGGGAGCTGTTTTTT CASSLGRGLIGELFF
TRBJ1-1 TRBV4-2 . . TGTGCCAGCAGCCAAGAGCTTGTGGTGGGGAGCACTGAAGCTTTCTTT CASSQELVVGSTEAFF
TRBJ1-5 TRBV6-5 . few TGTGCCAGCAGTCTCGGCCTAAATGGGAGGCCCCAGCATTTT CASSLGLNGRPQHF
TRBJ2-2 TRBV7-8 . . TGTGCCAGCAGCATTCAACGACTAGGCCTTCTACCCACCGGGGAGCTGTTTTTT CASSIQRLGLLPTGELFF
TRBJ2-7 TRBV6-5 . . TGTGCCAGCAGTTACTCGTTGGACAGCTCCTACGAGCAGTACTTC CASSYSLDSSYEQYF
TRBJ2-7 TRBV6-1 TRBD1 . TGTGCCAGCAGTGAAGGGACAGGGTCCTACGAGCAGTACTTC CASSEGTGSYEQYF
TRBJ1-5 TRBV27 TRBD1 . TGTGCCAGCAGTTTAGAGGGGGCAAGACAGCCCCAGCATTTT CASSLEGARQPQHF
TRBJ2-7 TRBV9 . . TGTGCCAGCGCTAGCGCCTACGAGCAGTACTTC CASASAYEQYF
TRBJ1-2 TRBV5-1 TRBD1 . TGCGCCAGCAGCCCCGGGACAGCCTATAACTATGGCTACACCTTC CASSPGTAYNYGYTF
TRBJ1-3 TRBV5-1 . . TGCGCCAGCAGCTTGGATCTGGCAGGATCTGGAAACACCATATATTTT CASSLDLAGSGNTIYF
TRBJ1-4 TRBV4-2 TRBD1 . TGTGCCAGCAGCCAAGATGGGACCGGGACAGGGAGAAAGAAAACTAATGAAAAACTGTTTTTT CASSQDGTGTGRKKTNEKLFF
TRBJ2-7 TRBV5-4 . . TGTGCCAGCAGCTTGGGTAACGGGGTTTCCTACGAGCAGTACTTC CASSLGNGVSYEQYF
TRBJ2-1 TRBV5-6 . . TGTGCCAGCAGCTTGGGGTCCGGGAGAACAGGCAATGAGCAGTTCTTC CASSLGSGRTGNEQFF
TRBJ2-7 TRBV7-2 TRBD2 . TGTGCCAGCAGCTTACTCGGGAGGAACGAGCAGTACTTC CASSLLGRNEQYF
TRBJ2-2 TRBV5-1 TRBD1 . TGCGCCAGCAGCCCCCAGGGGGCACGGGAGCTGTTTTTT CASSPQGARELFF
TRBJ1-5 TRBV30 . . TGTGCCTGGAGTCCGGCAGGGAATCAGCCCCAGCATTTT CAWSPAGNQPQHF
TRBJ2-5 TRBV7-8 TRBD2 . TGTGCCAGCAGCTTCAGCGGGGGGGCGGAGACCCAGTACTTC CASSFSGGAETQYF
TRBJ1-4 TRBV16 . . TGTGCCAGCAGCCAATTCCTGCCCAACTTAAATGAAAAACTGTTTTTT CASSQFLPNLNEKLFF
TRBJ1-1 TRBV6-5 . . TGTGCCAGCAGTACGACGAGGTGGGGCAGCACTGAAGCTTTCTTT CASSTTRWGSTEAFF
TRBJ1-5 TRBV28 TRBD1 once TGTGCCAGCAGTTACATCGACAGGGGCGGCAATCAGCCCCAGCATTTT CASSYIDRGGNQPQHF
TRBJ2-5 TRBV7-2 TRBD2 . TGTGCCAGCAGGCAACGGACTAGCGGGTCGGAGACCCAGTACTTC CASRQRTSGSETQYF
TRBJ2-5 TRBV19 TRBD2 few TGTGCCAGTAGCGGACTAGCGGGGGATGGGACCCAGTACTTC CASSGLAGDGTQYF
TRBJ1-2 TRBV18 TRBD1 . TGTGCCACCCAGGGGGATTCTGTCTATGGCTACACCTTC CATQGDSVYGYTF
TRBJ2-5 TRBV11-2 TRBD2 . TGTGCCAGCAGCCCCGGGACTAGCGGGAGATCGGTTAGAGAGACCCAGTACTTC CASSPGTSGRSVRETQYF
TRBJ2-2 TRBV6-1 TRBD1 . TGTGCCAGCAGTGAGGGGACAGGGCAAAACACCGGGGAGCTGTTTTTT CASSEGTGQNTGELFF
TRBJ1-5 TRBV7-9 TRBD1 few TGTGCCAGCAATGCAGGGGGTGGCAATCAGCCCCAGCATTTT CASNAGGGNQPQHF
TRBJ1-5 TRBV21-1 . . TGTGCCAGCAGCAATCGACAGGGGAGGAGAGGTCAGCCCCAGCATTTT CASSNRQGRRGQPQHF
TRBJ1-2 TRBV5-1 TRBD1 . TGCGCCAGCAGCTCCAGGACAGGGTTAGGCTACACCTTC CASSSRTGLGYTF
TRBJ2-1 TRBV9 TRBD2 few TGTGCCAGCAGCCCTTCTAGCGGGAGTTACAATGAGCAGTTCTTC CASSPSSGSYNEQFF
TRBJ1-1 TRBV18 . once TGTGCCAGCTCACTCGCCGGGGCCATAGGAGGGGACACTGAAGCTTTCTTT CASSLAGAIGGDTEAFF
TRBJ1-1 TRBV6-5 . . TGTGCCAGCAGTTACTTCCAGGGACAGAACACTGAAGCTTTCTTT CASSYFQGQNTEAFF
TRBJ2-3 TRBV9 TRBD2 . TGTGCCAGCAGCCCGGAGTGGGGGACTAGCGGGAGACACGGGCCAGCGCAGTATTTT CASSPEWGTSGRHGPAQYF
TRBJ2-7 TRBV5-4 . . TGTGCCAGCAGCAACCCCCAGGGGTTCACCTACGAGCAGTACTTC CASSNPQGFTYEQYF